One sample yielded the 28 T cell receptor beta chains listed below, sequenced in a study of T cells in Graves' hyperthyroidism and ophthalmopathy. Amplification targeted TCR beta CDR3 regions from RNA transcripts. HTBI primers drove first-round RT-PCR of the TCR CDR3. MiXCR, applied by TCRdb to the multiplex PCR reads, yields one record per CDR3 protein. The sample lists some 530,000 distinct CDR3 sequences; 20% to 25% were seen once. The sequenced material came from blood. All receptors derive from a woman aged 70-85 years with Graves' ophthalmopathy.

The sample holds many counts of this clonotype. The chain joins TRBV12-3 or TRBV12-4 to TRBJ2-1, with D tentatively TRBD2 (6 bases). V was clipped by 3 bases and J by 2 bases, with 14 bases between them. CDR3 length equals 16 residues. The CDR3 nucleotides are TGTGCCAGCAGTTTGCGGTTCAGCGGGCCCTACAATGAGCAGTTCTTC. It is translated as CASSLRFSGPYNEQFF.

The chain is built from TRBV5-1 and TRBJ2-4; D assignment may be TRBD1 or TRBD2 (5 bases each). V was trimmed by 4 bases and J by 1 base, leaving 15 bases between them. The CDR3 runs 16 residues. The V gene's germline CDR1 is SGHRS and CDR2 YFSETQ. In DNA form, the CDR3 reads TGCGCCAGCAGCACCTCCGGGACGGGGGCCAAAAACATTCAGTACTTC. It translates to CASSTSGTGAKNIQYF. The full variable domain, its missing parts supplied by reference TRBV5-1 and TRBJ2-4, is KAGVTQTPRYLIKTRGQQVTLSCSPISGHRSVSWYQQTPGQGLQFLFEYFSETQRNKGNFPGRFSGRQFSNSRSEMNVSTLELGDSALYLCASSTSGTGAKNIQYFGAGTRLSVL.

There are many counts of this clonotype. The CDR3 coding sequence is TGTGCCAGCACCCTACTAGCGGGAGGGCCTCACACCAGCTCCTACAATGAGCAGTTCTTC. It codes for CASTLLAGGPHTSSYNEQFF. The chain is built from TRBV12-3 or TRBV12-4 and TRBJ2-1; 13 nucleotides line up with TRBD2. The CDR3 extends over 20 amino acids. Unmatched junction bases numbered 15, after V lost 7 bases and J lost 0 bases.

Only a few counts were recorded for this clonotype. The chain joins TRBV19 to TRBJ1-1; 8 bases align to TRBD1. The CDR3 loop spans 14 amino acids. V lost 1 base and J lost 4; bases outside the gene matches: 2. Germline-derived CDR1 and CDR2 are LNHDA and SQIVND (reference sequence). CDR3 region: CASSIVGQGTEAFF. The CDR3 coding sequence is TGTGCCAGTAGTATAGTTGGACAGGGCACTGAAGCTTTCTTT.

This clonotype was observed a handful of times. This chain joins TRBV20-1 and TRBJ1-6; 8 nucleotides agree with TRBD1. Germline loops: CDR1 DFQATT, CDR2 SNEGSKA (reference sequence). The length of the CDR3 is 12 residues. CDR3 loop: CGKRTGNSPLHF. The CDR3 DNA follows: TGCGGAAAACGGACAGGGAATTCACCCCTCCACTTT.

The table lists this clonotype with many counts. V gene TRBV19 combines with J gene TRBJ1-2, with a possible D match to TRBD1 (5 bases). Looked up from germline, CDR1 is LNHDA and CDR2 is SQIVND (reference sequence). The CDR3 is 15 amino acids. V was clipped by 5 bases and J by 0 bases, with 13 bases between them. The CDR3 sequence: CASSPGHATNYGYTF. In DNA, the CDR3 is TGTGCCAGTAGTCCTGGACATGCGACTAACTATGGCTACACCTTC.

This clonotype was recorded many times. The chain joins TRBV6-2 or TRBV6-3 to TRBJ1-2; the D gene is possibly TRBD1 (5 bases). The V and J ends lost 2 bases and 5 bases respectively, with 9 bases between them. This CDR3 comprises 13 residues. Per the germline V gene, CDR1 is MNHEY and CDR2 is SVGEGT. The CDR3 DNA sequence: TGTGCCAGCAGTTACGGGCGACAGTATGGCTACACCTTC. Its translation is CASSYGRQYGYTF.

This clonotype was recorded a few times. V usage is TRBV3-1 and J usage is TRBJ1-1; D gene ambiguous. The CDR3 is made up of 15 amino acids. CDR1 and CDR2 (germline): LGHDT, YNNKEL (reference sequence). V shed 4 bases and J shed 0 bases, with 12 bases lying between them. DNA for the CDR3: TGTGCCAGCAGCCCCCGACCCGCGATGAACACTGAAGCTTTCTTT. Its protein product is CASSPRPAMNTEAFF.

The chain recombines TRBV2 with TRBJ2-2; possibly TRBD2 for D (5 bases). The V gene lost 7 bases and the J gene lost 5 bases, with 11 bases spanning the gap. The CDR3 length is 13 residues. Germline V CDR1 and CDR2: SNHLY, FYNNEI. The CDR3, as DNA: TGTGCCAGCACCACGGAGGTGACCGGGGAGCTGTTTTTT. It codes for CASTTEVTGELFF. Together with reference TRBV2 and TRBJ2-2, the CDR3 gives the full variable domain: EPEVTQTPSHQVTQMGQEVILRCVPISNHLYFYWYRQILGQKVEFLVSFYNNEISEKSEIFDDQFSVERPDGSNFTLKIRSTKLEDSAMYFCASTTEVTGELFFGEGSRLTVL.

The chain carries TRBV30 and TRBJ2-1; D uncertain. Germline assignment: CDR1 GTSNPN and CDR2 SVGIG (reference sequence). Trimming removed 5 bases from V and 6 bases from J, with 8 bases in between. The CDR3 runs to 11 residues. Here the CDR3 DNA reads TGTGCCTGGGGGTCTTTCAATGAGCAGTTCTTC. The encoded protein is CAWGSFNEQFF.

This clonotype was seen at least ten times. This rearrangement joins TRBV3-1 to TRBJ2-5; tentative D call: TRBD2 (5 bases). Germline loops: CDR1 LGHDT, CDR2 YNNKEL (reference sequence). Trimming took off 4 bases at V and 7 bases at J, with 16 bases between the two ends. CDR3 length: 14 residues. This chain's CDR3 is CASSPTVGRGTQYF. As DNA, the CDR3 is TGTGCCAGCAGCCCGACTGTCGGTCGGGGGACCCAGTACTTC.

The sample holds many counts of this clonotype. The J gene is TRBJ2-2, the V gene TRBV20-1; weak D call: TRBD2 (6 bases). V lost 3 bases and J lost 4, with 15 bases in between. In germline, CDR1 is DFQATT, CDR2 SNEGSKA (reference sequence). The length of the CDR3 is 15 residues. The CDR3 DNA reads TGCAGTGCTAGGGCCGGGAGAGGAGGCACCGGGGAGCTGTTTTTT. Amino acid sequence: CSARAGRGGTGELFF.

V gene TRBV7-2 combines with J gene TRBJ2-1; maybe TRBD2 (6 bases). V lost 1 base, J lost 6 bases, and 16 bases lay in between. The CDR3 extends over 16 amino acids. Per germline, CDR1 SGHTA and CDR2 FQGNSA. The CDR3 sequence: CASSLGGRYFSNEQFF. The CDR3 DNA sequence: TGTGCCAGCAGCTTAGGGGGGAGGTACTTTAGCAATGAGCAGTTCTTC.

This clonotype occurred a few times. This sequence joins TRBV5-1 and TRBJ1-6, with D perhaps TRBD1 (6 bases). CDR1 SGHRS and CDR2 YFSETQ come from the germline V gene. The ends were cut back, 5 bases at V and 8 bases at J, with 14 bases in the middle. The CDR3 runs 14 residues. In DNA form, the CDR3 reads TGCGCCAGCAGGAGTGTCAGGGGTGATTCACCCCTCCACTTT. It yields the protein CASRSVRGDSPLHF.

A few counts support this clonotype. The genes are TRBV20-1 and TRBJ2-3; D perhaps matches TRBD2 (6 bases). The CDR3 runs to 12 residues. V was shortened by 6 bases and J by 4 bases, with 11 bases between the two germline ends. From germline, CDR1 is DFQATT and CDR2 SNEGSKA (reference sequence). The CDR3 sequence is CSAGLLADTQYF. As DNA, the CDR3 is TGCAGTGCAGGACTATTGGCAGATACGCAGTATTTT.

This rearrangement joins TRBV4-1 to TRBJ1-4; a possible D gene is TRBD1 (5 bases). The CDR3 is 15 amino acids. V shed 4 bases and J shed 7 bases, with 16 bases lying between them. The V gene's germline CDR1 is MGHRA and CDR2 YSYEKL. The CDR3: CASSRTLGGGEKLFF. CDR3 coding DNA: TGCGCCAGCAGCCGAACCCTCGGGGGGGGTGAAAAACTGTTTTTT.

This clonotype was detected only a few times. The chain uses TRBV6-9 and TRBJ2-5; the D call may be TRBD1 or TRBD2 (5 bases each). The CDR3 is 15 amino acids. Germline loops: CDR1 MNHGY, CDR2 SVAAGI. Trimming left V 2 bases short and J 6 bases short, with 16 bases between. DNA of the CDR3: TGTGCCAGCAGTTATGGGACCGGGGAAAGGAAGACCCAGTACTTC. This sequence encodes CASSYGTGERKTQYF.

This clonotype was detected ten times or more. J is TRBJ2-1 and V is TRBV7-9; tentative D call: TRBD2 (6 bases). Per the germline V gene, CDR1 is SEHNR and CDR2 is FQNEAQ (reference sequence). The V end was cut by 4 bases, the J end by 5 bases, with 15 bases between. The CDR3 loop spans 15 amino acids. Here the CDR3 DNA reads TGTGCCAGCAGCTCCTCATGGCGGGGACACAATGAGCAGTTCTTC. Translating gives CASSSSWRGHNEQFF.

This clonotype has at least ten counts. J is TRBJ2-1 and V is TRBV30; 12 nucleotides agree with TRBD2. Germline V gene lookup returns CDR1 GTSNPN and CDR2 SVGIG (reference sequence). The CDR3 contains 14 residues. Unmatched junction bases numbered 5, after V lost 4 bases and J lost 7 bases. The CDR3: CAWTRLAGVNEQFF. In nucleotides, the CDR3 is TGTGCCTGGACGCGACTAGCGGGAGTTAATGAGCAGTTCTTC.

This clonotype was seen ten or more times. This chain uses TRBV12-3 or TRBV12-4 with TRBJ2-1; 8 bases align to TRBD2. After removal of 3 bases from V and 5 bases from J, the junction contained 6 bases not matched to a gene. The CDR3 is 15 residues long. CDR3 amino acids: CASSFGSGGHNEQFF. The CDR3 DNA is TGTGCCAGCAGTTTTGGGAGCGGGGGCCACAATGAGCAGTTCTTC.

This clonotype appeared a few times. DNA of the CDR3: TGTGCCAGCAGGGTGGGGAGGGGGAGTGGAGAGACCCAGTACTTC. Its protein is CASRVGRGSGETQYF. This rearrangement joins TRBV2 to TRBJ2-5, with a tentative D call TRBD2 (7 bases). Trimming stripped 6 bases from V and 4 bases from J, with 18 bases between. CDR1 is SNHLY, CDR2 FYNNEI, per germline. This CDR3 is built from 15 residues.

This clonotype appeared a few times. It is likely a read error, because the conserved phenylalanine at the end of the CDR3 is missing. The V and J genes are TRBV12-3 or TRBV12-4 and TRBJ1-2, with 9 bases identical to TRBD1. V shed 8 bases, J shed 6 bases, and the junction held 4 bases outside the gene matches. The CDR3 contains 12 residues. The CDR3: CASATGGNGYTL. DNA for the CDR3: TGTGCCAGCGCGACAGGGGGTAATGGCTACACCCTC.

The chain recombines TRBV27 with TRBJ2-3; the D is unclear. The CDR3 length is 13 residues. CDR1 and CDR2 (germline): MNHEY, SMNVEV (reference sequence). Trimming took off 6 bases at V and 10 bases at J, with 17 bases between the two ends. The CDR3 DNA reads TGTGCCAGCAGCCAGAACGCGTGGGGTGCGCAGTATTTT. Translating gives CASSQNAWGAQYF.

In this sample, this clonotype turned up a few times. The chain uses TRBV30 and TRBJ1-4; unclear D gene. V dropped 5 bases and J dropped 3 bases, with 10 bases sitting between them. From germline, CDR1 is GTSNPN and CDR2 SVGIG (reference sequence). This CDR3 is built from 13 residues. CDR3 amino acids: CAWEPGSNEKLFF. In nucleotides, the CDR3 is TGTGCCTGGGAACCCGGGTCTAATGAAAAACTGTTTTTT.

This clonotype was seen only a few times. This chain uses TRBV7-2 with TRBJ1-6; D might be TRBD1 (6 bases). Germline loops: CDR1 SGHTA, CDR2 FQGNSA. The CDR3 is 15 amino acids. Trimming took off 6 bases at V and 7 bases at J, with 16 bases between the two ends. CDR3: CASSMSGQSNSPLHF. CDR3 in DNA: TGTGCCAGCAGTATGTCGGGACAATCAAATTCACCCCTCCACTTT.

This clonotype showed up just a few times. This chain joins TRBV29-1 and TRBJ1-1; D gene uncertain. Trimming left V 7 bases short and J 1 base short, with 7 bases between. CDR3 size: 11 residues. Germline assignment: CDR1 SQVTM and CDR2 ANQGSEA. CDR3 loop: CSGRRNTEAFF. The DNA of the CDR3 is TGCAGCGGCAGGAGGAACACTGAAGCTTTCTTT.

This clonotype was counted a few times. This chain connects TRBV6-2 or TRBV6-3 to TRBJ2-3; TRBD2 agrees at 9 bases. The germline V gene encodes CDR1 MNHEY and CDR2 SVGEGT. This CDR3 spans 18 amino acids. After removal of 2 bases from V and 0 bases from J, the junction contained 9 bases not matched to a gene. The CDR3 DNA reads as TGTGCCAGCAGTTACCCCCGGACTAGCGCATCTAGCACAGATACGCAGTATTTT. It translates to CASSYPRTSASSTDTQYF.

The chain couples TRBV6-1 to TRBJ1-2, with no clear D. The V and J ends lost 1 base and 0 bases respectively, with 15 bases between them. In germline, CDR1 is MNHNS, CDR2 SASEGT. The CDR3 loop spans 17 amino acids. As DNA, the CDR3 is TGTGCCAGCAGTGAAGATCGGAGACGAAGAGCTAACTATGGCTACACCTTC. It is translated as CASSEDRRRRANYGYTF.